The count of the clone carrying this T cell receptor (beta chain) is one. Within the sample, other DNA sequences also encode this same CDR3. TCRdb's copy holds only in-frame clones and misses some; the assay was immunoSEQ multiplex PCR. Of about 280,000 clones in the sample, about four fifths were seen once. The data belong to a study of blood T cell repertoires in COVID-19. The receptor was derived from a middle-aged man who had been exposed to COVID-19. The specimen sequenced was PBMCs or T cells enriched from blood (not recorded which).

The CDR3 here is CASSLVGGSNQPQHF. The CDR3 region has the DNA TGTGCCAGCAGCCTAGTAGGGGGTAGCAATCAGCCCCAGCATTTT. V and J are TRBV7-9 and TRBJ1-5; maybe TRBD1 (6 bases). The V gene's germline CDR1 is SEHNR and CDR2 FQNEAQ (reference sequence). CDR3 size: 15 residues. The germline V and J ends were trimmed by 5 bases and 0 bases, with 11 bases remaining between them.